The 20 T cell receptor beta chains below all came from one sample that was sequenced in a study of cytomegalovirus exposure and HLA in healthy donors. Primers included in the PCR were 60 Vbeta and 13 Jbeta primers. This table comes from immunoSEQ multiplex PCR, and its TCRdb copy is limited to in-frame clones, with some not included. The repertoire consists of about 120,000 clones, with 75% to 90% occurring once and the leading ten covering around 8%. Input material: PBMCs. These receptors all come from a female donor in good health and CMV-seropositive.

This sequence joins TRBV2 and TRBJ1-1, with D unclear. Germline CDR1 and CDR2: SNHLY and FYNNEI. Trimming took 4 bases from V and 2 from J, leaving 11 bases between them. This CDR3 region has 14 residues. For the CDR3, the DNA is TGTGCCAGCAGTGTGTTGGAGAACAACACTGAAGCTTTCTTT. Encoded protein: CASSVLENNTEAFF.

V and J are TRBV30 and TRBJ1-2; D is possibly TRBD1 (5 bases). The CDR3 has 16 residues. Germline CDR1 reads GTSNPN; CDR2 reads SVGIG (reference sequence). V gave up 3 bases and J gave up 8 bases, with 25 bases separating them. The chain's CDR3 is CAWSGGGLAGGKGYTF. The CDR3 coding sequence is TGTGCCTGGAGCGGTGGGGGTTTGGCCGGGGGAAAAGGCTACACCTTC.

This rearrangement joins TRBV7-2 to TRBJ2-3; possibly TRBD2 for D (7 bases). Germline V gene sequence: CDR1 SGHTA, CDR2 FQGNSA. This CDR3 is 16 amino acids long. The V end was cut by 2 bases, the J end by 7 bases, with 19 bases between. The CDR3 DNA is TGTGCCAGCAGCTTAAGTCGGGGGGCCATGGTAAATACGCAGTATTTT. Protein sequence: CASSLSRGAMVNTQYF.

CDR3 bases: TGCAGCGCGGGACAGGGGGCCGGAGGCTACACCTTC. Translated: CSAGQGAGGYTF. The rearrangement uses TRBV29-1 and TRBJ1-2; 12 bases align to TRBD1. The germline V gene encodes CDR1 SQVTM and CDR2 ANQGSEA. J was trimmed by 8 bases and V by 7 bases; bases with no gene match: 5. The CDR3 is 12 amino acids.

CDR3 coding DNA: TGTGCCAGTACCCCGGGGGGGCTGGGCAATCAGCCCCAGCATTTT. Amino acid sequence: CASTPGGLGNQPQHF. The chain employs TRBV19 and TRBJ1-5; D is perhaps TRBD1 (6 bases). V lost 7 bases and J 2 bases, leaving 15 bases between the germline ends. This CDR3 is built from 15 residues. Germline V CDR1 and CDR2: LNHDA, SQIVND (reference sequence).

In DNA, the CDR3 is TGTGCCAGCAGCACCCTATCACCGGGACAGCTAATGACAGATACGCAGTATTTT. Its protein is CASSTLSPGQLMTDTQYF. The gene calls are TRBV21-1 and TRBJ2-3; TRBD1 is the table's D call, not checked against the DNA. TRBV21-1 is given as a pseudogene. CDR3 length: 18 residues.

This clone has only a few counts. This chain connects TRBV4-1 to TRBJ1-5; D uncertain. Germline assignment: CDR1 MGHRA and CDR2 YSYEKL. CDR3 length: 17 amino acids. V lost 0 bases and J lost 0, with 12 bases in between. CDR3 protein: CASSQDPLRYSNQPQHF. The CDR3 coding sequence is TGCGCCAGCAGCCAAGATCCCCTCAGGTATAGCAATCAGCCCCAGCATTTT.

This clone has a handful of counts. The CDR3 DNA reads as TGCGCCAGCAGCAGAGAGAGCAGCAATCAGCCCCAGCATTTT. Residues: CASSRESSNQPQHF. The rearrangement uses TRBV4-1 and TRBJ1-5, with D uncertain. The CDR3 is made up of 14 amino acids. The V end lost 5 bases, the J end lost 1 base, and 9 bases lay between the germline ends. In germline, CDR1 is MGHRA, CDR2 YSYEKL.

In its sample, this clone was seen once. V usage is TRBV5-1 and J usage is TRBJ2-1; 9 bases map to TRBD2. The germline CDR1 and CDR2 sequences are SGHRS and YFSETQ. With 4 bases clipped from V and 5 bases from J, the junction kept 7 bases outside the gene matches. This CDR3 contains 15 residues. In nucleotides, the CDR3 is TGCGCCAGCAGCCTCCTAGCGGGGACCAACAATGAGCAGTTCTTC. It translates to CASSLLAGTNNEQFF.

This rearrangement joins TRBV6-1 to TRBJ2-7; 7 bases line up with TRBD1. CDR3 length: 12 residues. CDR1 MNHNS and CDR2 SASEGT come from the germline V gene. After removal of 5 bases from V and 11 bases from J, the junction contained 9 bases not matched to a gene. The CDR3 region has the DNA TGTGCCAGCAGTACCCGACAGGGATGGGAGTACTTC. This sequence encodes CASSTRQGWEYF.

For the CDR3, the DNA is TGTGCCAGCAGCCTGGGGCCGACAGGTTGGGGTGAAGCTTTCTTT. It translates to CASSLGPTGWGEAFF. The V and J genes are TRBV5-4 and TRBJ1-1; D is possibly TRBD1 (6 bases). Germline loops: CDR1 SGHNT, CDR2 YYREEE (reference sequence). The CDR3 is 15 amino acids. The germline V and J ends were trimmed by 4 bases and 7 bases, with 20 bases remaining between them.

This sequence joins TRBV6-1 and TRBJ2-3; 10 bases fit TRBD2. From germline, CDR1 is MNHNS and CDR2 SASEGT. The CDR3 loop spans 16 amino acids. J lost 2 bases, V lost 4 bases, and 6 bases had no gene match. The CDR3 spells CASSVLAGGDTDTQYF. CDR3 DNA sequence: TGTGCCAGCAGTGTATTAGCGGGGGGTGACACAGATACGCAGTATTTT.

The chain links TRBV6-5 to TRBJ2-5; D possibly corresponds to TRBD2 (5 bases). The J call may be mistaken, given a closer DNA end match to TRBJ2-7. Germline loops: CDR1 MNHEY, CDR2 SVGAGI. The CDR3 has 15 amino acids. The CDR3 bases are TGTGCCAGCAGTTACTCGCTGGGAGAGAGCTACGAGCAGTACTTC. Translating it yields CASSYSLGESYEQYF.

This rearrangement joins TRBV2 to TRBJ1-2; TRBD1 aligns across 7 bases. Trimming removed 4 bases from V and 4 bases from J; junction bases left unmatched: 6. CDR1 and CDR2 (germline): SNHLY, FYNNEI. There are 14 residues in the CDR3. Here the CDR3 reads CASSAGRGSYGYTF. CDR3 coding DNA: TGTGCCAGCAGTGCGGGCAGGGGGTCCTATGGCTACACCTTC.

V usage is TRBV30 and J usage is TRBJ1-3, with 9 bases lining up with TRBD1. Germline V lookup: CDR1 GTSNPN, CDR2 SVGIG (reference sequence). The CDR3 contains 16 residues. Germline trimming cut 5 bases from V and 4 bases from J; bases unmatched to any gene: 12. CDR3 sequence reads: CAWAPGQGLVGNTIYF. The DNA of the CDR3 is TGTGCCTGGGCCCCGGGACAGGGACTGGTCGGAAACACCATATATTTT.

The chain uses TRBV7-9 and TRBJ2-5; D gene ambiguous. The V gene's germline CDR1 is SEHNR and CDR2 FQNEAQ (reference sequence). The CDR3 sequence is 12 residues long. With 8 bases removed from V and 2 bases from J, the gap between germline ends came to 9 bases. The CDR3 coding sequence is TGTGCCAGCGGTACATATCAAGAGACCCAGTACTTC. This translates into CASGTYQETQYF.

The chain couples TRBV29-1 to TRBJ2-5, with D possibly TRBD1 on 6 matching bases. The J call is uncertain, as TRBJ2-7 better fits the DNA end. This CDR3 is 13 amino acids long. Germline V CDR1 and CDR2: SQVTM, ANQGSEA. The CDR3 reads CSAARQEGYEQYF. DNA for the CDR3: TGCAGCGCCGCACGACAGGAAGGGTACGAGCAGTACTTC.

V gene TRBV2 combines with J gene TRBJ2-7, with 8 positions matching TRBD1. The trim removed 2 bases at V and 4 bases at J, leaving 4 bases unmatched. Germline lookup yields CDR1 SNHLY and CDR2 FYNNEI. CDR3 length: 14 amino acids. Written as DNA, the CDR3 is TGTGCCAGCAGTGAACAGGGGGCAAGGTACGAGCAGTACTTC. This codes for CASSEQGARYEQYF. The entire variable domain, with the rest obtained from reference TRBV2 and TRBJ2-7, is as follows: EPEVTQTPSHQVTQMGQEVILRCVPISNHLYFYWYRQILGQKVEFLVSFYNNEISEKSEIFDDQFSVERPDGSNFTLKIRSTKLEDSAMYFCASSEQGARYEQYFGPGTRLTVT.

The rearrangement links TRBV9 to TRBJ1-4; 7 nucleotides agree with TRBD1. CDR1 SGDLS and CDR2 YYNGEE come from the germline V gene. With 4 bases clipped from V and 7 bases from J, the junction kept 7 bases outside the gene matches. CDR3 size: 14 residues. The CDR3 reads CASSPLTGPEKLFF. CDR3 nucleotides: TGTGCCAGCAGCCCCTTGACAGGGCCTGAAAAACTGTTTTTT.

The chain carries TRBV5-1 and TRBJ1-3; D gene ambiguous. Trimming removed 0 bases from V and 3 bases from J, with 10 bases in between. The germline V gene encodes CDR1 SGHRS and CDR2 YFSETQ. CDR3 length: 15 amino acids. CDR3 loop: CASSLGALNGNTIYF. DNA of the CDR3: TGCGCCAGCAGCTTGGGGGCTCTGAATGGAAACACCATATATTTT.